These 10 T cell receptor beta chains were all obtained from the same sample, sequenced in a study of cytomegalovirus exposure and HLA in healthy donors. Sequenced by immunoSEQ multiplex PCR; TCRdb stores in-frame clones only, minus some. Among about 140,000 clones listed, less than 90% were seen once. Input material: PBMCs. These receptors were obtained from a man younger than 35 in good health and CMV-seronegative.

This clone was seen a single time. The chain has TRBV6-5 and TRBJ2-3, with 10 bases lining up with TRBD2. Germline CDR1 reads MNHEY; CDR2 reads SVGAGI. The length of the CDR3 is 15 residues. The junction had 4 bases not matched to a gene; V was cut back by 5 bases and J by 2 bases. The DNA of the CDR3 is TGTGCCAGCAGTACCGGGACTAGCGCCACAGATACGCAGTATTTT. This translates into CASSTGTSATDTQYF.

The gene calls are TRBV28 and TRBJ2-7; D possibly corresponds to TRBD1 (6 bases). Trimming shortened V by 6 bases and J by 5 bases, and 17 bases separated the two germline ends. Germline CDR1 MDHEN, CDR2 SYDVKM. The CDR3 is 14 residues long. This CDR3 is CASSHSTGSHEQYF. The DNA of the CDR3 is TGTGCCAGCAGCCACTCTACAGGGTCCCACGAGCAGTACTTC.

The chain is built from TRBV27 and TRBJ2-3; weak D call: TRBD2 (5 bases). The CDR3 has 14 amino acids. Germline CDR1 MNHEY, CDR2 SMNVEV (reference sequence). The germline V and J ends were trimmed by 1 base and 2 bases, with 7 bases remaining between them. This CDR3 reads CASSLWEPTDTQYF. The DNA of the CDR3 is TGTGCCAGCAGTTTATGGGAGCCCACAGATACGCAGTATTTT.

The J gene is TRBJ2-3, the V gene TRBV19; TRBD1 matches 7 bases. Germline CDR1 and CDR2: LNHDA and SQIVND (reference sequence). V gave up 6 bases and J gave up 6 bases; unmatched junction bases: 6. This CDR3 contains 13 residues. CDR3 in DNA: TGTGCCAGTAGCTGGGGACAGTGGGATACGCAGTATTTT. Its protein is CASSWGQWDTQYF.

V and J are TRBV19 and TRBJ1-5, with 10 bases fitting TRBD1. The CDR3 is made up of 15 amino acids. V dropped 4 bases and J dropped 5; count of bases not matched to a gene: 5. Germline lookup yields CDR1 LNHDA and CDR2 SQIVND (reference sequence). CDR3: CASSTRTGGYQPQHF. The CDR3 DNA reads TGTGCCAGTAGTACAAGGACAGGGGGATATCAGCCCCAGCATTTT.

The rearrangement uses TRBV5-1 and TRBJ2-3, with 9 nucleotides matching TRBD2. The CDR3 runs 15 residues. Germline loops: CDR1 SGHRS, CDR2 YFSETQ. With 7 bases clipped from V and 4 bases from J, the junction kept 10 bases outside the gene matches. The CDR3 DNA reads TGCGCCAGCGGAGACCTGGGACTAGCCCCAGATACGCAGTATTTT. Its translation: CASGDLGLAPDTQYF. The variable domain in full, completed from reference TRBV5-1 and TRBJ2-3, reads KAGVTQTPRYLIKTRGQQVTLSCSPISGHRSVSWYQQTPGQGLQFLFEYFSETQRNKGNFPGRFSGRQFSNSRSEMNVSTLELGDSALYLCASGDLGLAPDTQYFGPGTRLTVL.

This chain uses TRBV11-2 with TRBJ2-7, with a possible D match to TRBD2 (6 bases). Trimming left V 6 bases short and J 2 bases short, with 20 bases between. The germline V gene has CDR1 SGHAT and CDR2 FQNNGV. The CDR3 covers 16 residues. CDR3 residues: CASRGIRTGVTYEQYF. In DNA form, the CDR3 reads TGTGCCAGCAGGGGAATCAGAACGGGAGTAACCTACGAGCAGTACTTC.

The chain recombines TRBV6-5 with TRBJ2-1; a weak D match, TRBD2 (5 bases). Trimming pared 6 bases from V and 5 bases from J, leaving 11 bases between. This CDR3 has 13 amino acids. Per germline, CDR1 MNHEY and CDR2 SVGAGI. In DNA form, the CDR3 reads TGTGCCAGCAGCCGCGGACTGAACAATGAGCAGTTCTTC. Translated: CASSRGLNNEQFF.

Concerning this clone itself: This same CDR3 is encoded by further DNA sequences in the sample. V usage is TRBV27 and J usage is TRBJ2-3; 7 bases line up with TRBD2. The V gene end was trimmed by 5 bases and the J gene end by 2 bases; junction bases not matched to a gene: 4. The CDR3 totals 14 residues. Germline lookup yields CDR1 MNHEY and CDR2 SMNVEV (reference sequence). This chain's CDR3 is CASSRLADTDTQYF. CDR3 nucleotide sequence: TGTGCCAGCAGTAGACTAGCAGACACAGATACGCAGTATTTT.

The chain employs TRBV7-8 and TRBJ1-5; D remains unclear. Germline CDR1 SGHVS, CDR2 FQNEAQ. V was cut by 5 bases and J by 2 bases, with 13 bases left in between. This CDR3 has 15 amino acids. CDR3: CASSPTLGGNQPQHF. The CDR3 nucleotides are TGTGCCAGCAGCCCGACCCTGGGCGGCAATCAGCCCCAGCATTTT.